These 25 T cell receptor beta chains share one sample of origin, sequenced in a study of blood T cell repertoires in COVID-19. TCRdb keeps only in-frame clones here, not all; method: immunoSEQ multiplex PCR. The sample includes roughly 360,000 clones, more than 70% seen only once; the top ten take 1% to 1.5%. The sample taken for sequencing was PBMCs or T cells enriched from blood (not recorded which). The receptor source for this set is a man under 40 who had recovered from COVID-19.

The chain links TRBV6-5 to TRBJ1-1; the D gene is possibly TRBD1 (5 bases). The V end lost 0 bases, the J end lost 3 bases, and 14 bases lay between the germline ends. Germline V CDR1 and CDR2: MNHEY, SVGAGI. The CDR3 is made up of 16 amino acids. The CDR3 sequence is CASSYSQALGDTEAFF. CDR3 bases: TGTGCCAGCAGTTACTCACAGGCGTTAGGGGACACTGAAGCTTTCTTT.

This chain uses TRBV5-1 with TRBJ1-6, with 9 bases identical to TRBD1. V was pared by 2 bases and J by 10 bases, with 7 bases of the junction left unmatched. Germline CDR1 SGHRS, CDR2 YFSETQ. The CDR3 is made up of 15 amino acids. The CDR3 sequence is CASSLGTGSESPLHF. CDR3 sequence (DNA): TGCGCCAGCAGCTTAGGGACAGGGTCCGAATCACCCCTCCACTTT. The variable domain in full, completed from reference TRBV5-1 and TRBJ1-6, reads KAGVTQTPRYLIKTRGQQVTLSCSPISGHRSVSWYQQTPGQGLQFLFEYFSETQRNKGNFPGRFSGRQFSNSRSEMNVSTLELGDSALYLCASSLGTGSESPLHFGNGTRLTVT.

Comments on this clone: The sample holds other DNA sequences that translate to the same CDR3. The chain combines TRBV18 with TRBJ1-2, with D possibly matching TRBD1 (5 bases). Trimming left V 1 base short and J 3 bases short, with 6 bases between. From germline, CDR1 is KGHSH and CDR2 LQKENI. The CDR3 is made up of 13 amino acids. CDR3 protein: CASSPRGDYGYTF. The CDR3 DNA follows: TGTGCCAGCTCACCACGGGGGGACTATGGCTACACCTTC.

Turning to this clone: Other DNA sequences within the sample encode an identical CDR3. This chain uses TRBV18 with TRBJ1-5, with a tentative D call TRBD1 (5 bases). Trimming left V 3 bases short and J 6 bases short, with 9 bases between. Per the germline V gene, CDR1 is KGHSH and CDR2 is LQKENI. CDR3 length: 13 amino acids. CDR3 coding DNA: TGTGCCAGCTCACCCCAGGGTGGTCAGCCCCAGCATTTT. Amino acids: CASSPQGGQPQHF.

The chain joins TRBV18 to TRBJ2-2; 11 nucleotides line up with TRBD1. This CDR3 comprises 15 residues. Per the germline V gene, CDR1 is KGHSH and CDR2 is LQKENI. V gave up 6 bases and J gave up 5 bases; unmatched junction bases: 5. CDR3 sequence: CASSPGQGATGELFF. The CDR3, as DNA: TGTGCCAGCTCCCCCGGACAGGGGGCGACCGGGGAGCTGTTTTTT.

V is TRBV2 and J is TRBJ2-7; 10 nucleotides align to TRBD1. The CDR3 runs to 16 residues. The V gene end was trimmed by 0 bases and the J gene end by 3 bases; junction bases not matched to a gene: 5. Germline CDR1 SNHLY, CDR2 FYNNEI. Here the CDR3 reads CASSEAIGQGVYEQYF. Written as DNA, the CDR3 is TGTGCCAGCAGTGAAGCGATCGGACAGGGGGTCTACGAGCAGTACTTC. Supplemented by reference TRBV2 and TRBJ2-7, the full variable domain reads EPEVTQTPSHQVTQMGQEVILRCVPISNHLYFYWYRQILGQKVEFLVSFYNNEISEKSEIFDDQFSVERPDGSNFTLKIRSTKLEDSAMYFCASSEAIGQGVYEQYFGPGTRLTVT.

The rearrangement links TRBV5-8 to TRBJ1-1; 11 nucleotides align to TRBD1. V lost 4 bases, J lost 3 bases, and 20 bases stayed unmatched. The CDR3 has 20 amino acids. Per the germline V gene, CDR1 is SGHTS and CDR2 is YDEGEE. The CDR3 region has the DNA TGTGCCAGCAGCCTCCCATACGGACAGGGGGCGGCGCTGGGAGACACTGAAGCTTTCTTT. Protein sequence: CASSLPYGQGAALGDTEAFF.

V and J are TRBV6-5 and TRBJ2-7; weak D call: TRBD1 (6 bases). V lost 2 bases and J lost 0, with 11 bases in between. Germline V lookup: CDR1 MNHEY, CDR2 SVGAGI. This CDR3 contains 15 residues. DNA for the CDR3: TGTGCCAGCAGTTACCTTACAGGGAGCTCCTACGAGCAGTACTTC. Its protein is CASSYLTGSSYEQYF.

This clone is a singleton in its sample. The chain employs TRBV6-4 and TRBJ1-2, with a possible D match to TRBD1 (6 bases). With 0 bases removed from V and 4 bases from J, the gap between germline ends came to 12 bases. The CDR3 spans 15 residues. Germline lookup yields CDR1 MRHNA and CDR2 SNTAGT. In DNA, the CDR3 is TGTGCCAGCAGTGACTCGAGGTCAGGGGCCTATGGCTACACCTTC. It yields the protein CASSDSRSGAYGYTF.

With respect to this clone: Other DNA sequences of this sample code for an identical CDR3. The rearrangement uses TRBV3-1 (or the pseudogene TRBV3-2) and TRBJ1-5; 7 positions match TRBD1. The trim removed 6 bases at V and 2 bases at J, leaving 1 base unmatched. The length of the CDR3 is 13 residues. CDR1 LGHDT and CDR2 YNNKEL come from the germline V gene (reference sequence). As DNA, the CDR3 is TGTGCCAGCAGTCAGGGGGGCAATCAGCCCCAGCATTTT. Translation: CASSQGGNQPQHF.

The rearrangement joins TRBV7-2 to TRBJ2-1, with a possible D match to TRBD1 (6 bases). The V and J ends lost 1 base and 4 bases respectively, with 11 bases between them. This CDR3 is built from 15 residues. Germline loops: CDR1 SGHTA, CDR2 FQGNSA. This CDR3 is CASSLGGHLYNEQFF. CDR3 DNA sequence: TGTGCCAGCAGCTTAGGGGGACACCTTTACAATGAGCAGTTCTTC.

This clone was detected a few times. This chain links TRBV7-9 with TRBJ1-6; tentatively, D is TRBD1 (6 bases). The ends were cut back, 2 bases at V and 7 bases at J, with 9 bases in the middle. The CDR3 has 14 residues. From germline, CDR1 is SEHNR and CDR2 FQNEAQ (reference sequence). For the CDR3, the DNA is TGTGCCAGCAGCTTAAAGCAGGGGAATTCACCCCTCCACTTT. Protein product: CASSLKQGNSPLHF.

CDR3 protein: CASSPHPPGNEKLFF. CDR3 DNA sequence: TGTGCCAGCTCACCACACCCGCCGGGTAATGAAAAACTGTTTTTT. V is TRBV18 and J is TRBJ1-4; no clear D gene. The CDR3 has 15 amino acids. V lost 1 base and J 4 bases, leaving 10 bases between the germline ends. Germline-derived CDR1 and CDR2 are KGHSH and LQKENI. The full variable domain, rest sourced from reference TRBV18 and TRBJ1-4, is NAGVMQNPRHLVRRRGQEARLRCSPMKGHSHVYWYRQLPEEGLKFMVYLQKENIIDESGMPKERFSAEFPKEGPSILRIQQVVRGDSAAYFCASSPHPPGNEKLFFGSGTQLSVL.

This clone was detected only a few times. The CDR3 DNA is TGTGCCAGCCGAGGGGGGGCTGAAGCTTTCTTT. Translated: CASRGGAEAFF. The rearrangement links TRBV2 to TRBJ1-1; maybe TRBD1 (6 bases). Germline assignment: CDR1 SNHLY and CDR2 FYNNEI. The CDR3 runs 11 residues. Trimming took 8 bases from V and 6 from J, leaving 10 bases between them.

The chain has TRBV10-1 and TRBJ1-1; D might be TRBD1 (6 bases). The CDR3 is 13 residues long. The ends were cut back, 0 bases at V and 8 bases at J, with 10 bases in the middle. Germline assignment: CDR1 WNHNN and CDR2 SYGVQD (reference sequence). CDR3 in DNA: TGCGCCAGCAGTGAGTCGACCGGGACAGAAGCTTTCTTT. Protein: CASSESTGTEAFF.

The chain employs TRBV19 and TRBJ1-4, with 7 bases identical to TRBD1. V dropped 5 bases and J dropped 3; count of bases not matched to a gene: 6. The CDR3 runs to 15 residues. Germline V gene data show CDR1 as LNHDA and CDR2 as SQIVND (reference sequence). The CDR3 region has the DNA TGTGCCAGTAGTTTACTAGGGGGCTCTAATGAAAAACTGTTTTTT. This encodes CASSLLGGSNEKLFF.

CDR3 sequence reads: CASSLGGGGTEAFF. In DNA form, the CDR3 reads TGCGCCAGCAGCTTGGGGGGAGGAGGAACTGAAGCTTTCTTT. J is TRBJ1-1 and V is TRBV5-1; D gene uncertain. Trimming removed 0 bases from V and 5 bases from J, with 11 bases in between. Germline V gene sequence: CDR1 SGHRS, CDR2 YFSETQ. This CDR3 region has 14 residues.

This clone was found once. The chain links TRBV20-1 to TRBJ2-7; 7 positions agree with TRBD1. The CDR3 is 13 amino acids. V was pared by 3 bases and J by 3 bases, with 5 bases of the junction left unmatched. Germline CDR1 is DFQATT and CDR2 is SNEGSKA (reference sequence). The CDR3 nucleotides read TGCAGTGCTAGTGACAGGGATCACTACGAGCAGTACTTC. This translates into CSASDRDHYEQYF.

The V gene is TRBV7-8, the J gene TRBJ1-3, with 11 positions matching TRBD1. Germline values: CDR1 SGHVS, CDR2 FQNEAQ. V lost 1 base to trimming and J lost 3 bases; unmatched junction nucleotides: 5. The CDR3 length is 17 residues. This CDR3 is CASSLGRTGGLGNTIYF. Written as DNA, the CDR3 is TGTGCCAGCAGCTTAGGGCGGACAGGGGGCCTTGGAAACACCATATATTTT.

The J gene is TRBJ2-5, the V gene TRBV11-2, with D unresolved. The germline V gene encodes CDR1 SGHAT and CDR2 FQNNGV. This CDR3 region has 13 residues. The V gene lost 0 bases and the J gene lost 5 bases, with 7 bases spanning the gap. This CDR3 is CASSLDSVETQYF. The CDR3 DNA reads as TGTGCCAGCAGCTTAGATTCAGTCGAGACCCAGTACTTC.

This chain uses TRBV4-2 with TRBJ1-6; D may be TRBD1 (6 bases). The CDR3 is 16 amino acids. From germline, CDR1 is LGHNA and CDR2 YNFKEQ. V lost 3 bases and J lost 10, with 19 bases in between. The DNA for the CDR3 is TGTGCCAGCAGCCAGGCACTTGGACAGCCGGAGTCACCCCTCCACTTT. It codes for CASSQALGQPESPLHF.

The V call is TRBV4-1, the J call TRBJ1-5; D may be TRBD1 (5 bases). This CDR3 has 12 residues. Germline values: CDR1 MGHRA, CDR2 YSYEKL. V lost 1 base to trimming and J lost 11 bases, with 9 bases between them. CDR3 region: CASSQGRGAQHF. In DNA, the CDR3 is TGCGCCAGCAGCCAAGGTCGGGGGGCCCAGCATTTT.

With respect to this clone: Other DNA sequences of this sample code for an identical CDR3. The chain carries TRBV7-9 and TRBJ1-5; 8 bases are a match to TRBD1. This CDR3 region has 14 residues. The V gene's germline CDR1 is SEHNR and CDR2 FQNEAQ (reference sequence). The ends lost 5 bases at V and 6 bases at J; junction bases unmatched: 6. This CDR3 reads CASSRDRGSQPQHF. DNA for the CDR3: TGTGCCAGCAGCCGAGACAGGGGAAGTCAGCCCCAGCATTTT.

The V gene is TRBV6-5, the J gene TRBJ2-1, with 7 bases identical to TRBD2. V gave up 8 bases and J gave up 8 bases; unmatched junction bases: 12. Germline values: CDR1 MNHEY, CDR2 SVGAGI. The CDR3 is 14 amino acids. CDR3 residues: CASSRLGEGYEQFF. CDR3 DNA sequence: TGTGCCAGCTCCCGTCTAGGGGAGGGCTATGAGCAGTTCTTC.

The gene calls are TRBV19 and TRBJ1-2, with 7 nucleotides matching TRBD1. Per germline, CDR1 LNHDA and CDR2 SQIVND (reference sequence). The J segment lost 2 bases and the V segment lost 3 bases, leaving 6 bases of the junction unmatched. CDR3 length: 15 residues. The CDR3 nucleotides read TGTGCCAGTAGTATGGGGCCGACAGGGAACTATGGCTACACCTTC. Encoded protein: CASSMGPTGNYGYTF.